Sequencing of this T cell receptor (beta chain) was carried out in a study of T cell responses to AZD1222 COVID-19 vaccine. General study findings and limits: Reportedly, nearly half the spike-specific TCRs target unmutated variant regions.

Remarks on this clone: Its target is unknown.

Profiling relied on immunoSEQ multiplex PCR, and the TCRdb table lists in-frame clones only, not all of them. The sample yields 110,000 to 150,000 clones, 75% to 95% seen once. The sample was peripheral blood, taken on day 0 of AZD1222 vaccination. The TCR sequence derives from an adult in good health.

The CDR3: CASSPRGALTDTQYF. CDR3 nucleotides: TGTGCCAGCAGTCCCCGGGGGGCTCTCACAGATACGCAGTATTTT. The J gene is TRBJ2-3, the V gene TRBV27; TRBD2 is a possible D gene (7 bases). This CDR3 has 15 amino acids. Germline V gene data show CDR1 as MNHEY and CDR2 as SMNVEV (reference sequence). The germline V and J ends were trimmed by 5 bases and 2 bases, with 14 bases remaining between them.